Sequencing of this TCR beta chain was carried out in a study of cytomegalovirus exposure and HLA in healthy donors. Across the whole study: Of all 360 or so donors who were genotyped, 80% to 85% belonged to the Caucasian-associated ancestry cluster. Study results and caveats: It was likely that a cluster of highly shared sequence variants was a sequencing artifact.

PCR was performed using 60 Vbeta and 13 Jbeta primers. Profiled with immunoSEQ multiplex PCR; TCRdb holds only in-frame clones, not every one. The sample holds about 70,000 clones; roughly 74% are singletons and the top ten take about an eighth. Concerning this clone itself: Its antigen is currently unknown.

Trimming cost V 7 bases and J 5 bases; bases outside gene matches: 7. Germline values: CDR1 SNHLY, CDR2 FYNNEI. This CDR3 has 13 residues. Healthy bone marrow donors formed the donor group. Although they were nominally healthy when sampled, donors likely had unrecorded immune exposures. What was sequenced was PBMCs. This TCR came from a human donor in good health. The chain carries TRBV2 and TRBJ1-1; 7 bases match TRBD1. CDR3 bases: TGTGCCAGCACCCAAGGGGGCTGGACTGAAGCTTTCTTT. The encoded protein is CASTQGGWTEAFF.